The 8 T cell receptor beta chains reported below all come from one sample, sequenced in a study of regulatory T cells in long-lasting Graves disease. Sequencing libraries for TCR beta were prepared with iRepertoire HTBI primers and Arm-PCR of CDR3 regions. One entry per CDR3 protein results from TCRdb running MiXCR on the multiplex PCR reads. The table lists under 500,000 distinct CDR3 sequences, roughly 20% of them singletons. Time point meaning: persistent/refractory GD, antithyroid drugs over 5 years with positive TRAb. Construction of the TCR library relied on RNA isolated from PBMCs. Source: peripheral blood mononuclear cells (PBMCs), taken when the disease was refractory, from a patient treated with antithyroid drugs. The receptors were sampled from a female donor with Graves disease.

Many counts were recorded for this clonotype. V and J are TRBV10-3 and TRBJ2-7, with no clear D. Between the trimmed V and J ends, which lost 4 bases and 2 bases, there was a span of 15 bases. CDR1 and CDR2 from the germline V gene are ENHRY and SYGVKD. There are 15 residues in the CDR3. CDR3 coding DNA: TGTGCCATCAGTGCCGCCGGAGCAGGAACCTACGAGCAGTACTTC. Encoded protein: CAISAAGAGTYEQYF.

This clonotype was recorded many times. This chain links TRBV28 with TRBJ2-4; TRBD1 aligns across 8 bases. The V gene's germline CDR1 is MDHEN and CDR2 SYDVKM. After removal of 5 bases from V and 6 bases from J, the junction contained 6 bases not matched to a gene. The CDR3 length is 14 residues. For the CDR3, the DNA is TGTGCCAGCAGTCCCCCAGGGGGCCCAAACATTCAGTACTTC. Its translation: CASSPPGGPNIQYF.

This clonotype was counted at least ten times. The chain couples TRBV10-3 to TRBJ2-7; tentative D call: TRBD2 (6 bases). Germline V gives CDR1 ENHRY, CDR2 SYGVKD. The CDR3 sequence is 14 residues long. V dropped 4 bases and J dropped 2 bases, with 12 bases sitting between them. This CDR3 reads CAISGGLGAYEQYF. The CDR3 DNA follows: TGTGCCATCAGTGGGGGACTGGGGGCCTACGAGCAGTACTTC.

This clonotype was observed a few times. V usage is TRBV19 and J usage is TRBJ2-2; D is unclear. This CDR3 spans 14 amino acids. The V gene lost 4 bases and the J gene lost 10 bases, with 16 bases spanning the gap. From germline, CDR1 is LNHDA and CDR2 SQIVND (reference sequence). Here the CDR3 DNA reads TGTGCCAGTAGTAACATTCCATTCGTTTCGGAGCTGTTTTTT. Translation gives CASSNIPFVSELFF.

Of note for this clonotype: Since a much larger clone is just one base distant, this may be a read error. The genes are TRBV28 and TRBJ2-2; 8 positions match TRBD1. The CDR3 totals 16 residues. CDR1 is MDHEN and CDR2 is SYDVKM in the germline V gene. The CDR3 region is CASSFGGDRMSGGLFF. CDR3 DNA sequence: TGTGCCAGCAGTTTCGGAGGGGACAGGATGTCCGGGGGGCTGTTTTTT.

In this sample, this clonotype turned up many times. The chain has TRBV12-3 or TRBV12-4 and TRBJ1-5, with no clear D. V gave up 6 bases and J gave up 2 bases, with 14 bases separating them. The CDR3 extends over 15 amino acids. The CDR3 coding sequence is TGTGCCAGCAGCTTATGGGCTGGGGGCAATCAGCCCCAGCATTTT. It translates to CASSLWAGGNQPQHF.

Concerning this clonotype: The CDR3 end shows no conserved phenylalanine or tryptophan, and so a read error is likely. The DNA is omitted, as the CDR3 cannot be located on it reliably, and the CDR3 follows TCRdb's listing. The chain has TRBV11-2 and TRBJ2-5; the table's D call of TRBD2 was not tested on the DNA. From its first to its last residue, the CDR3 has 11 amino acids. CDR1 and CDR2 (germline): SGHAT, FQNNGV. CDR3 sequence: CASSTTSDRYL.

A remark on this clonotype: No conserved phenylalanine or tryptophan ends this CDR3, so it is likely a read error. No DNA is shown, since the ends of the CDR3 on it are uncertain; the CDR3 is the one TCRdb lists. CDR3 in amino acids: CASSLDLAG. The V and J genes are TRBV7-2 and TRBJ2-7; the table's D gene call, TRBD2, was not cross checked with the DNA. CDR1 is SGHTA, CDR2 FQGNSA, per germline. The CDR3 contains 9 residues when both ends are counted.